This paragraph covers one T cell receptor beta chain sequence. Its antigen has not been determined. Base qualities are missing; no much larger clone stands one base away. What this sample's time point label stands for: about 28 days (+/-7) after the second vaccine dose. Because spike-specific TCR depth and breadth did not differ between the two schedules, AZD1222 recipients who got a second dose at roughly 4 weeks were pooled with those who got a second dose at roughly 12 weeks. The vaccinee samples were drawn from two UK trials, COV001 and COV002, one of which was a single-blind randomized controlled phase 2/3 trial testing AZD1222 (ChAdOx1 nCoV-19) in healthy adults. Trial participant PBMC samples were collected at day 0 and day 28 after the second dose for TCRbeta chain sequencing. The CDR3, from cysteine to phenylalanine, totals 15 residues. Only CDR3 DNA is held: 45 bases, read in frame from base 1. Germline trimming: 3 bases from V, 3 bases from J; junction bases outside gene matches: 9.

The data derive from a study of T cell responses to AZD1222 COVID-19 vaccine (dated by TCRdb to about 2021). For context, the study as a whole: A total of about 230 trial participants underwent TCR sequencing, of whom some 210 received two doses of AZD1222 and 26 received two doses of the MenACWY control vaccine. Trial participants were enrolled into age subgroups of 18-55, 56-69 and 70-plus years, which contained about 160, 30 and 59 TCR-sequenced participants, respectively.

The CDR3 regions of human TCRbeta chains were analyzed by immunosequencing. The paper's processing steps were these. Repertoire TCRs were checked for matches against a reference library of SARS-CoV-2-specific TCRs that had been generated using the MIRA antigen-specificity platform. Breadth meant the fraction of unique TCRs that were SARS-CoV-2-associated, whereas depth meant the fraction of total T cells that were SARS-CoV-2-associated. Each spike-specific TCR was assigned to its reactive spike region and to a CD4 or CD8 class using the MIRA data. Log10-transformed breadth and depth values were compared by one-way ANOVA with Sidak's multiple comparisons tests. This immuneACCESS table, as held by TCRdb, lists in-frame sequences with V and J called but not all clones. Of the missing ones, under half trace to an unresolved V gene in checked studies; the others have no known cause. That table furnishes V, J and clone size, whereas the DNA furnished D and trimming. Here the sample has about 73,000 clones; roughly 89% occur a single time. The top ten hold 7% to 10% of the sample.

General conclusions and limits of the study: Because no day 14 peak-response samples were available, repertoires were characterized only after the peak T cell response. Conclusions about previously exposed vaccinees are limited because only six or seven AZD1222 recipients were SARS-CoV-2 seropositive at baseline. Most participants were white British and females outnumbered males, and the authors suggested that clonal diversity may have been underestimated. Vaccine-associated CD4 TCRs spanned the whole spike protein, with dominant responses in regions 160-218 and 743-854. Epitopes outside the regions mutated in the B.1.351 and B.1.1.7 variants were reportedly recognized by nearly half of the unique spike-specific TCRs. The 56-69-year group was small, and its depth increase did not reach significance, likely because of low power. After two AZD1222 doses, both the breadth and the depth of spike-specific TCRs were significantly higher than at day 0 and than in MenACWY recipients.

Recombination connected TRBV5-3 to TRBJ2-7, and TRBD1 aligns with 7 junction nucleotides. TRBV5-3 has ORF status, its function being uncertain. This receptor was identified in an adult who received the AZD1222 COVID-19 vaccine. The specimen comprised peripheral blood, sampled 28 days after the second AZD1222 dose. The CDR3 in this case is CARSCHRGLVYEQYF. The DNA sequence is TGTGCCAGAAGCTGCCACAGGGGCCTAGTCTACGAGCAGTACTTC.